The 11 T cell receptor beta chains presented below share a single source sample, sequenced in a study of T-cell memory formation after mild COVID-19. TCRdb analysed the 5' RACE reads with MiXCR anew, one entry per CDR3 protein. The table records about 350,000 distinct CDR3 sequences, roughly 13% of them present only once. The source material was PBMCs or a T cell subset sorted from them (not recorded which). The receptors derive from a man aged 18 to 29 who had mild COVID-19 (a few samples of this study predate the infection). Cell type and time point are not known.

This clonotype was seen a handful of times. The chain couples TRBV20-1 to TRBJ2-5, with TRBD2 as a possible D gene (6 bases). CDR3 length: 14 residues. The germline gives CDR1 DFQATT, CDR2 SNEGSKA (reference sequence). V lost 5 bases, J lost 4 bases, and 17 bases lay in between. The CDR3: CSAPKSGVGETQYF. The CDR3 region has the DNA TGCAGTGCTCCGAAGTCGGGGGTCGGAGAGACCCAGTACTTC.

This clonotype occurred a few times. V and J are TRBV29-1 and TRBJ2-3; 10 nucleotides line up with TRBD1. This CDR3 region has 14 residues. J was trimmed by 4 bases and V by 4 bases; bases with no gene match: 5. Looked up from germline, CDR1 is SQVTM and CDR2 is ANQGSEA. CDR3 loop: CSVVDRGPADTQYF. CDR3 nucleotides: TGCAGCGTTGTAGACAGGGGGCCCGCAGATACGCAGTATTTT.

This clonotype was seen a handful of times. The rearrangement uses TRBV7-2 and TRBJ2-1; D remains unclear. Germline-derived CDR1 and CDR2 are SGHTA and FQGNSA. Trimming shortened V by 6 bases and J by 0 bases, and 15 bases separated the two germline ends. The CDR3 loop spans 16 amino acids. This CDR3 reads CASSPRSFSSYNEQFF. In DNA form, the CDR3 reads TGTGCCAGCAGTCCGAGGAGTTTTAGCTCCTACAATGAGCAGTTCTTC.

The sample holds a few counts of this clonotype. The chain's CDR3 is CASSVGGGGTEAFF. DNA of the CDR3: TGTGCCAGCAGCGTAGGAGGGGGGGGAACTGAAGCTTTCTTT. V and J are TRBV9 and TRBJ1-1; TRBD1 might be the D (6 bases). CDR3 length equals 14 residues. Per the germline V gene, CDR1 is SGDLS and CDR2 is YYNGEE. Trimming removed 0 bases from V and 5 bases from J, with 11 bases in between.

This chain joins TRBV2 and TRBJ2-3; the D gene is possibly TRBD2 (5 bases). V lost 1 base, J lost 0 bases, and 11 bases lay in between. The germline CDR1 and CDR2 sequences are SNHLY and FYNNEI. The CDR3 runs to 16 residues. CDR3 sequence reads: CASSEGSGSSTDTQYF. The CDR3 DNA is TGTGCCAGCAGTGAAGGTTCGGGGAGCAGCACAGATACGCAGTATTTT.

At least ten counts were recorded for this clonotype. V usage is TRBV4-2 and J usage is TRBJ2-1; possibly TRBD2 for D (5 bases). Germline assignment: CDR1 LGHNA and CDR2 YNFKEQ. V lost 0 bases, J lost 0 bases, and 9 bases lay in between. This CDR3 contains 16 residues. The CDR3 region is CASSQDGDHSYNEQFF. Written as DNA, the CDR3 is TGTGCCAGCAGCCAAGACGGGGATCACTCCTACAATGAGCAGTTCTTC.

This clonotype was detected many times. This chain uses TRBV5-5 with TRBJ2-3; tentatively, D is TRBD2 (6 bases). This CDR3 has 14 residues. Deletions cut 2 bases from V and 8 bases from J, with 15 bases between. CDR1 is SGHKS and CDR2 is YYEKEE in the germline V gene (reference sequence). The CDR3 loop is CASSFLSGDGTQYF. Written as DNA, the CDR3 is TGTGCCAGCAGCTTTCTTTCGGGGGACGGTACGCAGTATTTT.

The chain recombines TRBV7-8 with TRBJ2-7; D is possibly TRBD1 (6 bases). The V gene lost 0 bases and the J gene lost 0 bases, with 12 bases spanning the gap. Germline CDR1 is SGHVS and CDR2 is FQNEAQ. The CDR3 length is 16 residues. CDR3 nucleotide sequence: TGTGCCAGCAGCTTAGCGCCTCAGGGGCACTCCTACGAGCAGTACTTC. This encodes CASSLAPQGHSYEQYF.

This clonotype was found a few times. The chain couples TRBV7-2 to TRBJ2-1; 9 bases line up with TRBD2. The germline gives CDR1 SGHTA, CDR2 FQGNSA. This CDR3 contains 13 residues. With V trimmed by 6 bases and J by 7 bases, 4 bases remained unmatched. CDR3 nucleotide sequence: TGTGCCAGCAGGAGAAGCGGGGGGAATGAGCAGTTCTTC. Amino acids: CASRRSGGNEQFF. Variable domain in full (rest from reference TRBV7-2 and TRBJ2-1): GAGVSQSPSNKVTEKGKDVELRCDPISGHTALYWYRQSLGQGLEFLIYFQGNSAPDKSGLPSDRFSAERTGGSVSTLTIQRTQQEDSAVYLCASRRSGGNEQFFGPGTRLTVL.

This rearrangement joins TRBV6-6 to TRBJ2-1; 7 nucleotides match TRBD1. The CDR3 length is 12 residues. The germline gives CDR1 MNHNY, CDR2 SVGAGI (reference sequence). V gave up 7 bases and J gave up 9 bases; unmatched junction bases: 6. The CDR3 sequence is CASIHTGAEQFF. The DNA for the CDR3 is TGTGCCAGCATCCATACAGGGGCTGAGCAGTTCTTC.

This clonotype was counted a few times. The chain links TRBV19 to TRBJ1-1, with D unclear. In germline, CDR1 is LNHDA, CDR2 SQIVND (reference sequence). Between the trimmed V and J ends, which lost 5 bases and 3 bases, there was a span of 13 bases. The CDR3 totals 14 residues. CDR3 residues: CASSAYSLYTEAFF. CDR3 DNA sequence: TGTGCCAGTAGTGCTTACAGTCTATACACTGAAGCTTTCTTT.